The 24 T cell receptor beta chains presented below share a single source sample, sequenced in a study of blood T cells in healthy people across ages. The authors ran a second PCR of 7 to 11 cycles using a sample-barcoded 5' primer and a J-beta primer mix. TCRdb re-called the 5' RACE reads through MiXCR, storing one row per CDR3 protein. The profile shows 1,800,000 or so distinct CDR3 sequences, about 39% of them singletons. The sequencing sample was made of blood. The receptors were sampled from a human donor in good health.

J is TRBJ2-7 and V is TRBV6-6; 8 nucleotides agree with TRBD1. CDR3 size: 16 residues. Looked up from germline, CDR1 is MNHNY and CDR2 is SVGAGI (reference sequence). Losses at the gene ends were 4 bases for V and 0 bases for J; bases not matched to a gene: 8. The CDR3 DNA reads TGTGCCAGCAGTTCAGGACAGGGTGAGCCCTCCTACGAGCAGTACTTC. Its protein is CASSSGQGEPSYEQYF.

This clonotype has only one observation. This rearrangement joins TRBV4-3 to TRBJ2-7; 10 bases map to TRBD2. The CDR3 runs to 15 residues. The V gene end was trimmed by 4 bases and the J gene end by 4 bases; junction bases not matched to a gene: 7. Germline CDR1 reads LGHNA; CDR2 reads YSLEER. CDR3 in DNA: TGCGCCAGCAGCCTCCAGGGTAGCGGGGGGTACGAGCAGTACTTC. Its translation is CASSLQGSGGYEQYF.

The genes are TRBV9 and TRBJ2-4; 10 nucleotides match TRBD1. Matching the DNA end better, TRBJ2-7 makes the J call doubtful. The germline CDR1 and CDR2 sequences are SGDLS and YYNGEE. The length of the CDR3 is 15 residues. The CDR3 DNA sequence: TGTGCCAGCAGCGTCTCCGGGACAGGGGACTACGAGCAGTACTTC. Protein product: CASSVSGTGDYEQYF.

V and J are TRBV7-2 and TRBJ2-5; either TRBD1 or TRBD2 may supply D (5 bases each). In germline, CDR1 is SGHTA, CDR2 FQGNSA. V was clipped by 4 bases and J by 5 bases, with 14 bases between them. This CDR3 has 14 amino acids. CDR3 amino acids: CASSWGTSGETQYF. The CDR3 bases are TGTGCCAGCAGCTGGGGGACCTCCGGGGAGACCCAGTACTTC. Drawing the rest from reference TRBV7-2 and TRBJ2-5, the complete variable domain is GAGVSQSPSNKVTEKGKDVELRCDPISGHTALYWYRQSLGQGLEFLIYFQGNSAPDKSGLPSDRFSAERTGGSVSTLTIQRTQQEDSAVYLCASSWGTSGETQYFGPGTRLLVL.

The chain carries TRBV12-3 or TRBV12-4 and TRBJ1-1; D is perhaps TRBD1 (5 bases). The CDR3 totals 15 residues. V shed 3 bases and J shed 5 bases, with 16 bases lying between them. CDR3 protein: CASSLVGEKGTEAFF. In DNA form, the CDR3 reads TGTGCCAGCAGTTTGGTGGGGGAGAAGGGGACTGAAGCTTTCTTT.

This clonotype was counted only a few times. The V gene is TRBV12-3 or TRBV12-4, the J gene TRBJ2-5, with D perhaps TRBD1 (6 bases). The CDR3 is made up of 15 amino acids. The V end lost 5 bases, the J end lost 11 bases, and 24 bases lay between the germline ends. This CDR3 reads CASSKGVDLYNEQYF. In DNA form, the CDR3 reads TGTGCCAGCAGTAAGGGGGTGGATCTCTACAATGAACAGTACTTC.

The rearrangement links TRBV11-2 to TRBJ2-3; 7 nucleotides align to TRBD2. After removal of 1 base from V and 2 bases from J, the junction contained 6 bases not matched to a gene. Germline V CDR1 and CDR2: SGHAT, FQNNGV. The CDR3 loop spans 16 amino acids. The CDR3 reads CASSLVGGVYTDTQYF. CDR3 nucleotide sequence: TGTGCCAGCAGCTTAGTGGGGGGGGTCTACACAGATACGCAGTATTTT.

This chain uses TRBV4-1 with TRBJ2-1; 9 nucleotides align to TRBD2. Germline V CDR1 and CDR2: MGHRA, YSYEKL. After removal of 2 bases from V and 0 bases from J, the junction contained 2 bases not matched to a gene. The CDR3 totals 16 residues. The CDR3 coding sequence is TGCGCCAGCAGCCAACCTAGCGGGGACTCCTACAATGAGCAGTTCTTC. This codes for CASSQPSGDSYNEQFF.

The chain combines TRBV24-1 with TRBJ1-1, with 11 bases identical to TRBD1. Looked up from germline, CDR1 is KGHDR and CDR2 is SFDVKD. The J segment lost 3 bases and the V segment lost 2 bases, leaving 4 bases of the junction unmatched. This CDR3 is 16 amino acids long. The CDR3: CATSDSPDRGHTEAFF. As DNA, the CDR3 is TGTGCCACCAGTGATTCACCGGACAGGGGGCACACTGAAGCTTTCTTT.

V and J are TRBV18 and TRBJ2-3; 8 bases fit TRBD2. The CDR3 is 15 amino acids. The V segment lost 5 bases and the J segment 8 bases; nucleotides outside the gene matches: 12. Germline V gene sequence: CDR1 KGHSH, CDR2 LQKENI. As DNA, the CDR3 is TGTGCCAGCTCATCCCATAGCGGGGAGTTGAGTACGCAGTATTTT. It specifies CASSSHSGELSTQYF.

This clonotype was found a few times. The V gene is TRBV10-3, the J gene TRBJ1-1; TRBD1 matches 7 bases. The CDR3 covers 14 residues. Germline loops: CDR1 ENHRY, CDR2 SYGVKD. J lost 0 bases, V lost 8 bases, and 6 bases had no gene match. The DNA for the CDR3 is TGTGCCATCCAAGAGACAGGGTTGAACACTGAAGCTTTCTTT. Amino acid sequence: CAIQETGLNTEAFF.

The gene calls are TRBV5-6 and TRBJ2-4; 7 positions agree with TRBD2. There are 17 residues in the CDR3. The germline V gene has CDR1 SGHDT and CDR2 YYEEEE. V lost 4 bases, J lost 8 bases, and 18 bases stayed unmatched. The chain's CDR3 is CASSLPYSGGEKDIQYF. DNA for the CDR3: TGTGCCAGCAGCCTCCCGTATTCTGGGGGGGAGAAAGACATTCAGTACTTC.

This chain uses TRBV28 with TRBJ2-4; 8 positions agree with TRBD1. Germline trimming cut 5 bases from V and 10 bases from J; bases unmatched to any gene: 10. CDR1 is MDHEN and CDR2 is SYDVKM in the germline V gene. The CDR3 length is 14 residues. DNA of the CDR3: TGTGCCAGCAGTAGTCCATCCCGGGACAGGATTCAGTACTTC. Residues: CASSSPSRDRIQYF. Using reference TRBV28 and TRBJ2-4 for the parts outside the CDR3, the full variable domain is DVKVTQSSRYLVKRTGEKVFLECVQDMDHENMFWYRQDPGLGLRLIYFSYDVKMKEKGDIPEGYSVSREKKERFSLILESASTNQTSMYLCASSSPSRDRIQYFGAGTRLSVL.

The chain has TRBV4-3 and TRBJ2-3; 8 nucleotides agree with TRBD2. CDR3 length: 18 amino acids. Germline V gene sequence: CDR1 LGHNA, CDR2 YSLEER. Losses at the gene ends were 7 bases for V and 4 bases for J; bases not matched to a gene: 19. CDR3 bases: TGCGCCAGCACTTCCCTGGTCGGGGGGGCCGATTCGCCAGATACGCAGTATTTT. Amino acid sequence: CASTSLVGGADSPDTQYF.

The chain has TRBV15 and TRBJ1-2; D is uncertain. The germline V gene encodes CDR1 LNHNV and CDR2 YYDKDF (reference sequence). This CDR3 comprises 14 residues. Trimming cost V 11 bases and J 4 bases, with 20 bases left between them. CDR3 residues: CAAQHTGNPYGYTF. CDR3 sequence (DNA): TGTGCCGCCCAACATACGGGGAATCCCTATGGCTACACCTTC.

The chain links TRBV4-3 to TRBJ1-1; unclear D gene. The V gene lost 3 bases and the J gene lost 1 base, with 9 bases spanning the gap. Looked up from germline, CDR1 is LGHNA and CDR2 is YSLEER. The CDR3 extends over 14 amino acids. CDR3 coding DNA: TGCGCCAGCAGCCACCTAGAGGGGAACACTGAAGCTTTCTTT. This codes for CASSHLEGNTEAFF.

This clonotype was detected a few times. This chain connects TRBV7-2 to TRBJ1-2; tentatively, D is TRBD1 (5 bases). The CDR3 runs to 15 residues. Trimming cost V 5 bases and J 0 bases, with 13 bases left between them. Germline V CDR1 and CDR2: SGHTA, FQGNSA. CDR3 sequence reads: CASSPGAVPNYGYTF. CDR3 coding DNA: TGTGCCAGCAGCCCCGGGGCAGTCCCTAACTATGGCTACACCTTC.

This clonotype turned up a few times. The chain joins TRBV7-9 to TRBJ1-2; D is unresolved. The V end was cut by 8 bases, the J end by 0 bases, with 10 bases between. The CDR3 totals 13 residues. In germline, CDR1 is SEHNR, CDR2 FQNEAQ (reference sequence). CDR3: CASWRAPNYGYTF. The CDR3 DNA reads TGTGCCAGCTGGAGGGCACCTAACTATGGCTACACCTTC.

V and J are TRBV5-1 and TRBJ2-1, with 8 nucleotides matching TRBD1. The CDR3 length is 16 residues. Germline V lookup: CDR1 SGHRS, CDR2 YFSETQ. V lost 0 bases and J lost 7; bases outside the gene matches: 9. This chain's CDR3 is CASSLGQGAPRNEQFF. The CDR3 DNA follows: TGCGCCAGCAGCTTGGGGCAGGGGGCCCCCCGGAATGAGCAGTTCTTC.

The chain employs TRBV6-2 or TRBV6-3 and TRBJ2-5; 7 bases fit TRBD2. In germline, CDR1 is MNHEY, CDR2 SVGEGT. The V gene end was trimmed by 6 bases and the J gene end by 5 bases; junction bases not matched to a gene: 3. The CDR3 runs 12 residues. The CDR3 reads CASSDGRETQYF. CDR3 nucleotides: TGTGCCAGCAGCGACGGGAGGGAGACCCAGTACTTC.

This chain links TRBV29-1 with TRBJ2-5; D is possibly TRBD2 (5 bases). With 8 bases removed from V and 7 bases from J, the gap between germline ends came to 14 bases. The germline CDR1 and CDR2 sequences are SQVTM and ANQGSEA. This CDR3 contains 11 residues. CDR3 DNA sequence: TGCAGCCCAACGAGCGGTAGGACCCAGTACTTC. Encoded protein: CSPTSGRTQYF.

The chain recombines TRBV9 with TRBJ1-5; possibly TRBD1 for D (6 bases). The V and J ends lost 0 bases and 8 bases respectively, with 15 bases between them. The CDR3 has 15 amino acids. Germline CDR1 is SGDLS and CDR2 is YYNGEE. This chain's CDR3 is CASSVGGGAEEPQHF. The CDR3 nucleotides are TGTGCCAGCAGCGTAGGAGGGGGGGCAGAGGAGCCCCAGCATTTT.

The gene calls are TRBV27 and TRBJ2-4, with D perhaps TRBD1 or TRBD2 (5 bases each). CDR3 length: 16 amino acids. The ends were cut back, 3 bases at V and 3 bases at J, with 15 bases in the middle. Germline assignment: CDR1 MNHEY and CDR2 SMNVEV (reference sequence). CDR3 residues: CASSFNSLGVKNIQYF. The CDR3 DNA follows: TGTGCCAGCAGTTTTAACTCTTTGGGGGTCAAAAACATTCAGTACTTC.

This clonotype showed up just a few times. This chain uses TRBV5-1 with TRBJ2-1, with 11 bases matching TRBD1. V shed 4 bases, J shed 7 bases, and the junction held 7 bases outside the gene matches. The germline V gene encodes CDR1 SGHRS and CDR2 YFSETQ. This CDR3 has 15 amino acids. Here the CDR3 DNA reads TGCGCCAGCAGCCCAGCCGGGACAGGGGGGAATGAGCAGTTCTTC. Protein: CASSPAGTGGNEQFF. Full variable domain (rest looked up from reference TRBV5-1 and TRBJ2-1): KAGVTQTPRYLIKTRGQQVTLSCSPISGHRSVSWYQQTPGQGLQFLFEYFSETQRNKGNFPGRFSGRQFSNSRSEMNVSTLELGDSALYLCASSPAGTGGNEQFFGPGTRLTVL.